The clone carrying this T cell receptor (beta chain) was counted many times. The antigen is undetermined. V was shortened by 5 bases and J by 7 bases, with 9 bases between the two germline ends. In germline, CDR1 is SEHNR, CDR2 FQNEAQ (reference sequence). This CDR3 has 12 amino acids. The sample is drawn from a study of read filtering for tumor transcriptome and immune sequencing. Study information: Patients were some 16 male and 13 to 15 female, mean age around 70 years, range about 45 to 85. Study-wide results and limits: About 81.9% of IR-seq clonotypes had one read, totaling approximately 3.5% of reads; RNA-seq: about 70% and 40%.

The library was built from approximately 400 ng RNA with molecular barcoded adaptors for alpha/delta and beta/gamma chains. TCRdb re-analysed the reads in MiXCR, keeping a single row per CDR3 protein. This sample has around 35,000 distinct CDR3 sequences; roughly 13% occur once, and the top ten carry about 39%. Sampling of bone marrow took place during active disease in every patient. The sequenced sample consisted of a population of CD138-negative cells sorted from bone marrow. This TCR derives from a donor aged 40 or older with multiple myeloma. This sequence joins TRBV7-9 and TRBJ2-1; D unresolved. CDR3 sequence: CASSATDNEQFF. The CDR3 DNA is TGTGCCAGCAGCGCAACCGATAATGAGCAGTTCTTC.